The 32 T cell receptor beta chains in this list originate from one sample, sequenced in a study of shared clonotypes between healthy human individuals. TCRdb's copy holds only in-frame clones and misses some; the assay was immunoSEQ multiplex PCR. The table shows 1.5 million to 2.5 million clones, with roughly 94% occurring only once. The naive CD8 population came from CD45RO-negative cells selected for CCR7, without terminally differentiated effector memory CD45RA+ cells. The source material was naive CD8+ T cells sorted from blood. The source is a young man in good health.

The chain is built from TRBV27 and TRBJ1-5, with TRBD1 as a possible D gene (5 bases). The CDR3 covers 15 residues. Germline V gene lookup returns CDR1 MNHEY and CDR2 SMNVEV (reference sequence). V lost 6 bases and J lost 3, with 15 bases in between. CDR3 bases: TGTGCCAGCAGCCCACAGGTACAGACCAATCAGCCCCAGCATTTT. Protein product: CASSPQVQTNQPQHF.

On this clone: One junction end does not reproduce the germline sequence, and a read error may be involved. V and J are TRBV7-7 and TRBJ2-7; 9 bases fit TRBD1. The V gene's germline CDR1 is SSHAT and CDR2 FNYEAQ (reference sequence). The CDR3 spans 15 residues. CDR3 sequence reads: CASSPGTGFFYEQYF. Written as DNA, the CDR3 is TGTGCTAGCAGCCCCGGGACAGGGTTTTTCTACGAGCAGTACTTC.

The chain is built from TRBV4-1 and TRBJ2-7; either TRBD1 or TRBD2 may supply D (6 bases each). The CDR3 spans 12 residues. V lost 3 bases to trimming and J lost 7 bases, with 10 bases between them. Germline assignment: CDR1 MGHRA and CDR2 YSYEKL. The CDR3 nucleotides read TGCGCCAGCAGCCACCGGGGGCTTGAGCAGTACTTC. Translation: CASSHRGLEQYF.

The chain carries TRBV15 and TRBJ1-1, with D tentatively TRBD1 (5 bases). Trimming stripped 3 bases from V and 4 bases from J, with 12 bases between. The germline V gene has CDR1 LNHNV and CDR2 YYDKDF (reference sequence). This CDR3 is 14 amino acids long. CDR3 bases: TGTGCCACCAGCAGCGGCAGGGCGGGCACTGAAGCTTTCTTT. Amino acid sequence: CATSSGRAGTEAFF.

The chain joins TRBV19 to TRBJ2-7; TRBD2 aligns across 7 bases. The length of the CDR3 is 13 residues. Germline-derived CDR1 and CDR2 are LNHDA and SQIVND (reference sequence). J gave up 1 base and V 9 bases, and 6 bases lay outside the gene matches. In DNA, the CDR3 is TGTGCCAGCCGCCTCGGGGGGTCCTACGAGCAGTACTTC. Translated: CASRLGGSYEQYF.

V and J are TRBV7-3 and TRBJ2-3; possibly TRBD2 for D (5 bases). Per germline, CDR1 SGHTA and CDR2 FQGTGA. The CDR3 is 15 amino acids. Trimming shortened V by 3 bases and J by 1 base, and 11 bases separated the two germline ends. CDR3 DNA sequence: TGTGCCAGCAGCTTTAGAGCGGTTGGCACAGATACGCAGTATTTT. This translates into CASSFRAVGTDTQYF. Filled out from reference TRBV7-3 and TRBJ2-3, the complete variable domain reads GAGVSQTPSNKVTEKGKYVELRCDPISGHTALYWYRQSLGQGPEFLIYFQGTGAADDSGLPNDRFFAVRPEGSVSTLKIQRTERGDSAVYLCASSFRAVGTDTQYFGPGTRLTVL.

The chain recombines TRBV5-6 with TRBJ2-3; no clear D. Trimming shortened V by 4 bases and J by 3 bases, and 12 bases separated the two germline ends. The CDR3 consists of 14 residues. The V gene's germline CDR1 is SGHDT and CDR2 YYEEEE. The CDR3 is CASSATLRTDTQYF. CDR3 nucleotides: TGTGCCAGCAGCGCCACCTTAAGGACAGATACGCAGTATTTT.

The chain has TRBV2 and TRBJ2-3, with 14 bases fitting TRBD2. The CDR3 runs to 17 residues. Germline CDR1 reads SNHLY; CDR2 reads FYNNEI. The ends lost 4 bases at V and 4 bases at J; junction bases unmatched: 7. The CDR3 bases are TGTGCCAGCAGTGGGGGACTAGCGGGAGCGAGTGCAGATACGCAGTATTTT. Translated, it gives CASSGGLAGASADTQYF.

The chain uses TRBV15 and TRBJ2-7; D might be TRBD2 (6 bases). The CDR3 totals 15 residues. V lost 0 bases and J lost 3, with 12 bases in between. CDR1 LNHNV and CDR2 YYDKDF come from the germline V gene (reference sequence). This CDR3 is CATSREGRSNYEQYF. The DNA of the CDR3 is TGTGCCACCAGCAGAGAAGGGAGGAGTAACTACGAGCAGTACTTC.

The chain joins TRBV9 to TRBJ2-4; perhaps TRBD2 as D (5 bases). This CDR3 region has 14 residues. V was cut by 4 bases and J by 8 bases, with 16 bases left in between. Per the germline V gene, CDR1 is SGDLS and CDR2 is YYNGEE. The CDR3 is CASSISPTGDIQYF. The CDR3 DNA is TGTGCCAGCAGCATATCTCCGACCGGGGACATTCAGTACTTC.

To note about this clone: Other DNA sequences in this sample translate to the same CDR3. The V gene is TRBV19, the J gene TRBJ1-5, with D unresolved. V was clipped by 2 bases and J by 5 bases, with 4 bases between them. Germline CDR1 LNHDA, CDR2 SQIVND (reference sequence). This CDR3 comprises 12 residues. The CDR3 protein is CASSILDQPQHF. CDR3 DNA: TGTGCCAGTAGTATATTAGATCAGCCCCAGCATTTT.

Worth noting for this clone: At the DNA level, this CDR3 is encoded by other sequences in the same sample as well. Written as DNA, the CDR3 is TGCAGCGGGGGAACAGAAGCTTTCTTT. Protein sequence: CSGGTEAFF. This chain links TRBV29-1 with TRBJ1-1; D is ambiguous. Germline values: CDR1 SQVTM, CDR2 ANQGSEA. Trimming pared 7 bases from V and 8 bases from J, leaving 8 bases between. CDR3 length equals 9 residues.

The chain uses TRBV28 and TRBJ2-7; D is undetermined. This CDR3 is 13 amino acids long. In germline, CDR1 is MDHEN, CDR2 SYDVKM. Trimming took off 5 bases at V and 6 bases at J, with 14 bases between the two ends. The CDR3 region is CASSPRHLSEQYF. As DNA, the CDR3 is TGTGCCAGCAGTCCCCGTCATCTCAGCGAGCAGTACTTC.

The genes are TRBV13 and TRBJ2-5, with D possibly being TRBD1 or TRBD2 (5 bases each). Germline-derived CDR1 and CDR2 are PRHDT and FYEKMQ (reference sequence). This CDR3 has 15 residues. V gave up 4 bases and J gave up 2 bases, with 14 bases separating them. The CDR3 is CASSSGTENQETQYF. For the CDR3, the DNA is TGTGCCAGCAGCTCCGGGACCGAGAATCAAGAGACCCAGTACTTC.

The CDR3 protein is CASSLFGGEGEKLFF. CDR3 bases: TGTGCCAGCAGCTTGTTTGGCGGGGAAGGTGAAAAACTGTTTTTT. The chain is built from TRBV5-4 and TRBJ1-4; no firm D call. This CDR3 is built from 15 residues. Germline CDR1 SGHNT, CDR2 YYREEE (reference sequence). The germline V and J ends were trimmed by 1 base and 7 bases, with 14 bases remaining between them.

The rearrangement uses TRBV9 and TRBJ2-2, with a weak D call TRBD1 (5 bases). The CDR3 spans 15 residues. Per germline, CDR1 SGDLS and CDR2 YYNGEE. V lost 0 bases, J lost 4 bases, and 10 bases lay in between. CDR3 DNA sequence: TGTGCCAGCAGCGTAGCAGGGATTGGCACCGGGGAGCTGTTTTTT. This translates into CASSVAGIGTGELFF.

The chain joins TRBV27 to TRBJ1-1; D remains ambiguous. The germline V gene encodes CDR1 MNHEY and CDR2 SMNVEV (reference sequence). The V end lost 4 bases, the J end lost 3 bases, and 15 bases lay between the germline ends. The CDR3 has 15 amino acids. CDR3 loop: CASSWRLAQDTEAFF. The CDR3 bases are TGTGCCAGCAGTTGGCGTCTCGCACAAGACACTGAAGCTTTCTTT.

V is TRBV2 and J is TRBJ2-7; D is ambiguous. Germline V gene sequence: CDR1 SNHLY, CDR2 FYNNEI. The V and J ends lost 6 bases and 0 bases respectively, with 12 bases between them. The CDR3 loop spans 14 amino acids. The CDR3 sequence: CASRELGASYEQYF. CDR3 in DNA: TGTGCCAGCAGGGAGCTGGGCGCCTCCTACGAGCAGTACTTC. The whole variable domain, filled in from reference TRBV2 and TRBJ2-7, reads EPEVTQTPSHQVTQMGQEVILRCVPISNHLYFYWYRQILGQKVEFLVSFYNNEISEKSEIFDDQFSVERPDGSNFTLKIRSTKLEDSAMYFCASRELGASYEQYFGPGTRLTVT.

The chain uses TRBV7-9 and TRBJ2-6; D is possibly TRBD2 (6 bases). Germline values: CDR1 SEHNR, CDR2 FQNEAQ (reference sequence). The CDR3 covers 17 residues. The germline V and J ends were trimmed by 5 bases and 1 base, with 15 bases remaining between them. The CDR3 coding sequence is TGTGCCAGCAGCCTCGGTAAGGGAGGTTCTGGGGCCAACGTCCTGACTTTC. Encoded protein: CASSLGKGGSGANVLTF.

The chain recombines TRBV27 with TRBJ2-3, with D possibly matching TRBD2 (6 bases). The CDR3 covers 14 residues. Germline assignment: CDR1 MNHEY and CDR2 SMNVEV (reference sequence). V was shortened by 7 bases and J by 3 bases, with 14 bases between the two germline ends. CDR3 in DNA: TGTGCCAGCACCCCCCGGGGGACGACAGATACGCAGTATTTT. It specifies CASTPRGTTDTQYF.

V is TRBV6-1 and J is TRBJ1-5; the D gene is possibly TRBD1 (6 bases). CDR3 length equals 18 residues. In germline, CDR1 is MNHNS, CDR2 SASEGT. Trimming stripped 4 bases from V and 1 base from J, with 20 bases between. CDR3 nucleotide sequence: TGTGCCAGCAGTGTAACGGAGGGGGGACTCTGGAGCAATCAGCCCCAGCATTTT. This codes for CASSVTEGGLWSNQPQHF.

The V and J genes are TRBV5-1 and TRBJ2-7; D unclear. The germline V gene encodes CDR1 SGHRS and CDR2 YFSETQ. V was clipped by 4 bases and J by 9 bases, with 20 bases between them. This CDR3 has 14 amino acids. As DNA, the CDR3 is TGCGCCAGCAGCGGGCTGCCCCAAGAAAACGGGCAGTACTTC. Translated, it gives CASSGLPQENGQYF.

Concerning this clone: Additional DNA sequences in this sample encode the identical CDR3. The genes are TRBV27 and TRBJ2-3; a weak D match, TRBD2 (6 bases). The length of the CDR3 is 14 residues. Germline lookup yields CDR1 MNHEY and CDR2 SMNVEV (reference sequence). V dropped 3 bases and J dropped 2 bases, with 9 bases sitting between them. CDR3 protein: CASSLGGTTDTQYF. DNA of the CDR3: TGTGCCAGCAGTTTGGGGGGAACCACAGATACGCAGTATTTT.

The gene calls are TRBV19 and TRBJ2-1; maybe TRBD2 (6 bases). In germline, CDR1 is LNHDA, CDR2 SQIVND (reference sequence). CDR3 length: 14 residues. V lost 5 bases and J 8 bases, leaving 16 bases between the germline ends. The CDR3 sequence is CASSVGPWGDEQFF. The CDR3 DNA is TGTGCCAGTAGTGTCGGGCCTTGGGGGGATGAGCAGTTCTTC.

This clone was counted once. V and J are TRBV29-1 and TRBJ2-1; D perhaps matches TRBD2 (6 bases). The CDR3 contains 14 residues. V shed 5 bases and J shed 0 bases, with 11 bases lying between them. The germline CDR1 and CDR2 sequences are SQVTM and ANQGSEA. The CDR3: CSVSGTYSYNEQFF. The CDR3 region has the DNA TGCAGCGTTTCCGGGACTTACTCCTACAATGAGCAGTTCTTC.

The chain recombines TRBV18 with TRBJ2-7, with TRBD1 identical over 8 bases. Germline-derived CDR1 and CDR2 are KGHSH and LQKENI. CDR3 length: 12 residues. J gave up 5 bases and V 8 bases, and 5 bases lay outside the gene matches. In DNA, the CDR3 is TGTGCCAGCACGGACAGGGCTGACGAGCAGTACTTC. Its protein is CASTDRADEQYF. The full variable domain, in which reference TRBV18 and TRBJ2-7 provide the parts outside the CDR3, is NAGVMQNPRHLVRRRGQEARLRCSPMKGHSHVYWYRQLPEEGLKFMVYLQKENIIDESGMPKERFSAEFPKEGPSILRIQQVVRGDSAAYFCASTDRADEQYFGPGTRLTVT.

CDR3 sequence reads: CASASGTGELFF. DNA for the CDR3: TGCGCCAGCGCCTCCGGAACCGGGGAGCTGTTTTTT. The chain carries TRBV4-3 and TRBJ2-2; no reliable D call. Germline CDR1 and CDR2: LGHNA and YSLEER. The CDR3 totals 12 residues. With 8 bases removed from V and 5 bases from J, the gap between germline ends came to 9 bases.

The chain links TRBV2 to TRBJ1-1; TRBD1 agrees at 8 bases. This CDR3 comprises 19 residues. Germline-derived CDR1 and CDR2 are SNHLY and FYNNEI. The V gene end was trimmed by 5 bases and the J gene end by 1 base; junction bases not matched to a gene: 18. In nucleotides, the CDR3 is TGTGCCAGCAGTTTTTATCCGGGACAGGAGGGGCCATGGAACACTGAAGCTTTCTTT. It is translated as CASSFYPGQEGPWNTEAFF.

Details on this clone: A junction boundary mismatches the germline segment, possibly from a read error. The CDR3 protein is CVIGTGDYEQYF. The CDR3 DNA is TGCGTGATCGGGACAGGGGACTACGAGCAGTACTTC. The rearrangement links TRBV7-9 to TRBJ2-7; TRBD1 matches at 10 bases. The CDR3 is made up of 12 amino acids. CDR1 is SEHNR and CDR2 is FQNEAQ in the germline V gene (reference sequence).

The chain recombines TRBV28 with TRBJ2-7; 7 bases agree with TRBD1. Germline V gene sequence: CDR1 MDHEN, CDR2 SYDVKM. V shed 4 bases and J 0 bases; nucleotides not matched to a gene: 6. CDR3 size: 15 residues. The CDR3 loop reads CASSSGQDISYEQYF. DNA of the CDR3: TGTGCCAGCAGTTCCGGACAGGACATCTCCTACGAGCAGTACTTC.

The rearrangement links TRBV4-1 to TRBJ1-1, with TRBD1 as a possible D gene (6 bases). From germline, CDR1 is MGHRA and CDR2 YSYEKL. V gave up 1 base and J gave up 2 bases, with 20 bases separating them. This CDR3 spans 18 amino acids. Here the CDR3 DNA reads TGCGCCAGCAGCCAAGTAGTAGATCCCAGGGGCCCCAACACTGAAGCTTTCTTT. Residues: CASSQVVDPRGPNTEAFF.

This clone came up a few times. Additional DNA sequences in this sample encode the identical CDR3. This chain connects TRBV27 to TRBJ2-7, with a possible D match to TRBD1 (5 bases). This CDR3 spans 13 amino acids. The germline V gene encodes CDR1 MNHEY and CDR2 SMNVEV (reference sequence). V was shortened by 2 bases and J by 0 bases, with 5 bases between the two germline ends. CDR3 sequence: CASSLDSSYEQYF. The CDR3 region has the DNA TGTGCCAGCAGTTTAGACAGCTCCTACGAGCAGTACTTC.